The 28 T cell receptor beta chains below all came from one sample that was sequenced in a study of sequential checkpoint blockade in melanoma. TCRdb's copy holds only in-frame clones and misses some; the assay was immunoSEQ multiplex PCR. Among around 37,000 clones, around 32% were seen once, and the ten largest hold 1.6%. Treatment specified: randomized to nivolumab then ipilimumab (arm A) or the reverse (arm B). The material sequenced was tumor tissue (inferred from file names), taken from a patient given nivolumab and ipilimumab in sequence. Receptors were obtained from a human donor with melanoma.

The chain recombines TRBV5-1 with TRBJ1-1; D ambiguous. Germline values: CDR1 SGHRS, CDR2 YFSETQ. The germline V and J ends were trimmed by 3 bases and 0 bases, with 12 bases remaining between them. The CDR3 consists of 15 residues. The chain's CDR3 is CASSSRGGLNTEAFF. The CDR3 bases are TGCGCCAGCAGCTCCCGGGGAGGGCTGAACACTGAAGCTTTCTTT. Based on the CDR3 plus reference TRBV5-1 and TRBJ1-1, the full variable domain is KAGVTQTPRYLIKTRGQQVTLSCSPISGHRSVSWYQQTPGQGLQFLFEYFSETQRNKGNFPGRFSGRQFSNSRSEMNVSTLELGDSALYLCASSSRGGLNTEAFFGQGTRLTVV.

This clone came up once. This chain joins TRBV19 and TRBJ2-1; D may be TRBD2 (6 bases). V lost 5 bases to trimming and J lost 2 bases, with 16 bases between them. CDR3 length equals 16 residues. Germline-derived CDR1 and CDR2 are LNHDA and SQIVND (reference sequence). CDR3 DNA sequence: TGTGCCAGTAGTTCGTTCCCGGGGGTCCCCTACAATGAGCAGTTCTTC. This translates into CASSSFPGVPYNEQFF.

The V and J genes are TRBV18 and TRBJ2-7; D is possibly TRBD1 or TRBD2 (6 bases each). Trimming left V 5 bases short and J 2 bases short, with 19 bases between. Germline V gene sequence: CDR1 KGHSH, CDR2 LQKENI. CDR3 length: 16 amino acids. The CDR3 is CASSNSLPGATYEQYF. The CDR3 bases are TGTGCCAGCTCAAATTCCCTTCCGGGGGCGACCTACGAGCAGTACTTC. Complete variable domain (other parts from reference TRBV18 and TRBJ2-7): NAGVMQNPRHLVRRRGQEARLRCSPMKGHSHVYWYRQLPEEGLKFMVYLQKENIIDESGMPKERFSAEFPKEGPSILRIQQVVRGDSAAYFCASSNSLPGATYEQYFGPGTRLTVT.

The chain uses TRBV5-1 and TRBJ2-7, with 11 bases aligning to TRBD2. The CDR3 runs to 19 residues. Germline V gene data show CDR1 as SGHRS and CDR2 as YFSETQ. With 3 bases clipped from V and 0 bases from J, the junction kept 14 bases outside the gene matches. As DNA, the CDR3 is TGCGCCAGCAGCTCAGGAAATAGACTAGCGGGACCCAACTCCTACGAGCAGTACTTC. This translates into CASSSGNRLAGPNSYEQYF.

The CDR3 is CASSTPGQPQHF. The CDR3 coding sequence is TGTGCCAGCTCAACCCCGGGTCAGCCCCAGCATTTT. V and J are TRBV18 and TRBJ1-5, with no clear D. The CDR3 spans 12 residues. CDR1 is KGHSH and CDR2 is LQKENI in the germline V gene. Trimming removed 5 bases from V and 6 bases from J, with 8 bases in between.

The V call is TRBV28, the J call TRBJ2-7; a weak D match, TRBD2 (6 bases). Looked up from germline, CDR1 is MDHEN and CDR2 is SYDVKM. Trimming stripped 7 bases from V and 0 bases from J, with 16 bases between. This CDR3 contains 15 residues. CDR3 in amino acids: CASNPGGMISYEQYF. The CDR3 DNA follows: TGTGCCAGCAACCCCGGAGGGATGATCTCCTACGAGCAGTACTTC. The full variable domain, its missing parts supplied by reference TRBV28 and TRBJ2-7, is DVKVTQSSRYLVKRTGEKVFLECVQDMDHENMFWYRQDPGLGLRLIYFSYDVKMKEKGDIPEGYSVSREKKERFSLILESASTNQTSMYLCASNPGGMISYEQYFGPGTRLTVT.

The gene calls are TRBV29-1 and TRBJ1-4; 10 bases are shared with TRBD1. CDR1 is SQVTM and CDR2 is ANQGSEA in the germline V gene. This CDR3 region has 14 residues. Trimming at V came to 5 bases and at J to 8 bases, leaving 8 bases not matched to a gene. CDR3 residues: CSVLEGQGREKLFF. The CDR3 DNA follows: TGCAGCGTTTTGGAGGGACAGGGGAGGGAAAAACTGTTTTTT.

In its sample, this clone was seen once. This CDR3 is CASSPNGGAGETQYF. The CDR3 DNA is TGCGCCAGCAGCCCCAATGGGGGGGCCGGGGAGACCCAGTACTTC. V and J are TRBV5-1 and TRBJ2-5, with D perhaps matching TRBD2 (7 bases). Between the trimmed V and J ends, which lost 4 bases and 5 bases, there was a span of 18 bases. CDR1 SGHRS and CDR2 YFSETQ come from the germline V gene. The CDR3 is 15 residues long.

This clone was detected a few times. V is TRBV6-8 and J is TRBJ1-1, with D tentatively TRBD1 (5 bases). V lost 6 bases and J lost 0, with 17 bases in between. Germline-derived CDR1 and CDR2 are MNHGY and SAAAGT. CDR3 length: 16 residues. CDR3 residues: CASRPPGGRMNTEAFF. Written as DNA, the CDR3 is TGTGCCAGCAGACCCCCGGGGGGGAGGATGAACACTGAAGCTTTCTTT.

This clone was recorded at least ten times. This chain's CDR3 is CASSSTRAVYYGYTF. For the CDR3, the DNA is TGTGCCAGCAGCTCAACCAGGGCGGTTTACTATGGCTACACCTTC. The chain carries TRBV11-3 and TRBJ1-2; possible D gene TRBD1, 5 bases. Trimming shortened V by 4 bases and J by 3 bases, and 15 bases separated the two germline ends. The CDR3 runs to 15 residues. Germline CDR1 and CDR2: SGHNT and YENEEA.

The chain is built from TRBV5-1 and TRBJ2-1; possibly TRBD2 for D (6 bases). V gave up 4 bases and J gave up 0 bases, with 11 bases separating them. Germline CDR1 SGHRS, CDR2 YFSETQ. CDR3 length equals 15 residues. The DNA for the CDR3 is TGCGCCAGCAGCGGGGGGTTACTCTCCTACAATGAGCAGTTCTTC. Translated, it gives CASSGGLLSYNEQFF.

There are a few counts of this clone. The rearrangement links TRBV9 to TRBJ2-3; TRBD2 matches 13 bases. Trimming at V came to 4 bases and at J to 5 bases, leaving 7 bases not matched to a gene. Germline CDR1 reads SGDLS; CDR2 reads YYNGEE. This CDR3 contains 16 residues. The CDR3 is CASSLTSGGAGDTQYF. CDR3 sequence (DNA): TGTGCCAGCAGCCTTACTAGCGGGGGGGCCGGAGATACGCAGTATTTT.

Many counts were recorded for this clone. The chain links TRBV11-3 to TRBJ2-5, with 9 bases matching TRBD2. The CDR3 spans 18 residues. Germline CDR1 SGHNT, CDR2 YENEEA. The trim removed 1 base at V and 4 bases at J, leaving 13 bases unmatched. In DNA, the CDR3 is TGTGCCAGCAGCTTAGGGGCTGAGGGTAGCGGGAGCGGAGAGACCCAGTACTTC. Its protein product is CASSLGAEGSGSGETQYF.

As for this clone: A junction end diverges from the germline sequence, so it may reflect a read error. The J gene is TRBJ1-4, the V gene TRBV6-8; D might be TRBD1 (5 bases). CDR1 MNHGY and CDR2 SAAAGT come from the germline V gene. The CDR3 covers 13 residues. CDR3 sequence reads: CAISGGTAEKLFF. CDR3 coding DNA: TGTGCCATCAGTGGGGGGACGGCCGAAAAACTGTTTTTT.

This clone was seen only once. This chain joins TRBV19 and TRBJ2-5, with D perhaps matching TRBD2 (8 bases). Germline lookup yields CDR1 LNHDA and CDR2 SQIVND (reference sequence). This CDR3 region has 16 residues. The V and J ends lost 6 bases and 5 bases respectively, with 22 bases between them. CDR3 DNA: TGTGCCAGTAGGCGGGGGGTGGCAGGGGGATTGGAGACCCAGTACTTC. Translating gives CASRRGVAGGLETQYF.

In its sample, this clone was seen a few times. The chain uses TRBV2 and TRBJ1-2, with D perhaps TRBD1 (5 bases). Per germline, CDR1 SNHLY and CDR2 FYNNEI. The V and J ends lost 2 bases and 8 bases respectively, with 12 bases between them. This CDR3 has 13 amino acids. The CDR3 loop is CASSEWGGGGYTF. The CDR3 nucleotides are TGTGCCAGCAGTGAATGGGGCGGGGGAGGCTACACCTTC.

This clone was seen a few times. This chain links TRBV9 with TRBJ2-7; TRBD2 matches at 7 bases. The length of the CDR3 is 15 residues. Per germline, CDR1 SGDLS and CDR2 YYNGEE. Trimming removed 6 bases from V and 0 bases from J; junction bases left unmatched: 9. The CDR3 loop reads CASTAGVDSSYEQYF. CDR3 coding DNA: TGTGCCAGCACCGCGGGGGTGGACTCCTCCTACGAGCAGTACTTC.

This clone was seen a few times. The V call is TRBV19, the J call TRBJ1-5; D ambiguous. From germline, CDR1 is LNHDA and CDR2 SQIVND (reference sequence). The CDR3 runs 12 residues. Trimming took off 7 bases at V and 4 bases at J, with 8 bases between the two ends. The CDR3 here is CASNQGNQPQHF. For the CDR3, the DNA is TGTGCCAGTAATCAAGGGAATCAGCCCCAGCATTTT.

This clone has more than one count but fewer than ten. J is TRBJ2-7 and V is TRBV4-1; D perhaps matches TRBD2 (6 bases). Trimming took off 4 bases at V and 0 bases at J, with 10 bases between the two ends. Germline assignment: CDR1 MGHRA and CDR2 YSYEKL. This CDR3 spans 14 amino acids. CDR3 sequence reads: CASSPGGFSYEQYF. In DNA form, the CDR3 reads TGCGCCAGCAGCCCAGGAGGGTTCTCCTACGAGCAGTACTTC.

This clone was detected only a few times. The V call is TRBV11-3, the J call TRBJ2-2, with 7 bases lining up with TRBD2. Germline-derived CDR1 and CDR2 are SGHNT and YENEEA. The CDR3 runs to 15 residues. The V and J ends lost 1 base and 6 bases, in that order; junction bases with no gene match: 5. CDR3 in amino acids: CASSLVRGGAGELFF. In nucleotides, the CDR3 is TGTGCCAGCAGCTTAGTTCGGGGAGGGGCCGGGGAGCTGTTTTTT.

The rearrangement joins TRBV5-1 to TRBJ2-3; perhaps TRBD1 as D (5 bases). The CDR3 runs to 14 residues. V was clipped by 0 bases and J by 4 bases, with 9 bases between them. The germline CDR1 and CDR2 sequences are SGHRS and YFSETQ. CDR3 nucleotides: TGCGCCAGCAGCTTGGAGCAGGGTGCAGATACGCAGTATTTT. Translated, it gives CASSLEQGADTQYF.

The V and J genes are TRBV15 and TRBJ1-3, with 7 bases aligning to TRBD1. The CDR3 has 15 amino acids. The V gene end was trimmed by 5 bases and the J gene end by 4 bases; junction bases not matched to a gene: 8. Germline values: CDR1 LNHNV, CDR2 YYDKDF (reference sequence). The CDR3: CATSQGGARGNTIYF. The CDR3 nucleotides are TGTGCCACCAGCCAGGGGGGGGCGCGAGGAAACACCATATATTTT.

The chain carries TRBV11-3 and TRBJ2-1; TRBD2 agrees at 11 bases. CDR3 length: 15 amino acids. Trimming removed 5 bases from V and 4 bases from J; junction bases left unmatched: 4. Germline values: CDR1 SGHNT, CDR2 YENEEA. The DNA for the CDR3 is TGTGCCAGCAGCCTGACTAGCGGGATTTACAATGAGCAGTTCTTC. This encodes CASSLTSGIYNEQFF.

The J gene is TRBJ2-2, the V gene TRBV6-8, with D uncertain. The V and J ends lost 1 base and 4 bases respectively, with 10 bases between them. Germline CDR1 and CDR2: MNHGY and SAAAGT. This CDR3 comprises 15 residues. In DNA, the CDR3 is TGTGCCAGCAGTTACTTTCAAACCGGCACCGGGGAGCTGTTTTTT. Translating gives CASSYFQTGTGELFF.

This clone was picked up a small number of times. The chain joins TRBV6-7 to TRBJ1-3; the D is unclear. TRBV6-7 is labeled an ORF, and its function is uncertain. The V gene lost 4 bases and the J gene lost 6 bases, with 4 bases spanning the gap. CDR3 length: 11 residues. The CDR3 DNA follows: TGTGCCAGCAGTTCAGTAAACACCATATATTTT. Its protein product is CASSSVNTIYF.

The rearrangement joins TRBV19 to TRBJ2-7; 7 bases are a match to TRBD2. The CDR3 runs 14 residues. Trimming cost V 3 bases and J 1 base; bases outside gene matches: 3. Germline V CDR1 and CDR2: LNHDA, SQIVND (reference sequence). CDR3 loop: CASSMGGRSYEQYF. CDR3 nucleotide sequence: TGTGCCAGTAGTATGGGGGGGAGATCCTACGAGCAGTACTTC.

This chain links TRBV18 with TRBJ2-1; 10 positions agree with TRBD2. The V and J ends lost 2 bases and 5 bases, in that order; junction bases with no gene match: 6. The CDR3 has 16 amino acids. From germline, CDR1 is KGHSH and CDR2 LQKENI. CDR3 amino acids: CASSPNWLAGDNEQFF. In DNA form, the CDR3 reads TGTGCCAGCTCACCAAATTGGCTAGCGGGAGACAATGAGCAGTTCTTC.

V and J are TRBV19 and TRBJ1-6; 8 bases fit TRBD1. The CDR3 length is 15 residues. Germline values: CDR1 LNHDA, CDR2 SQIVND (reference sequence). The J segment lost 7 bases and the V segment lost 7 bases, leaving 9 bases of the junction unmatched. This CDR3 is CASNPNRGWNSPLHF. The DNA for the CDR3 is TGTGCCAGTAACCCAAACAGGGGGTGGAATTCACCCCTCCACTTT.